The 19 T cell receptor beta chains in this list originate from one sample, sequenced in a study of chemoradiotherapy in HPV16-positive cancers. The method was immunoSEQ multiplex PCR; TCRdb's version includes in-frame clones alone and lacks a portion of them. The profile shows about 5,200 clones, 70% to 85% of them singletons. Source: tumor tissue, taken from a patient who underwent chemoradiotherapy. The receptors were gathered from a human donor with HPV-associated anogenital cancer.

The chain joins TRBV30 to TRBJ2-3, with 7 bases matching TRBD2. The trim removed 2 bases at V and 3 bases at J, leaving 5 bases unmatched. This CDR3 has 14 residues. The V gene's germline CDR1 is GTSNPN and CDR2 SVGIG (reference sequence). CDR3 protein: CAWSRSSGTDTQYF. DNA of the CDR3: TGTGCCTGGAGTAGGTCTAGCGGTACAGATACGCAGTATTTT.

The chain couples TRBV21-1 to TRBJ1-5. TRBV21-1 is marked as a pseudogene. The CDR3 is 17 amino acids. Written as DNA, the CDR3 is TGTGCCAGCAGCAAAGATGGTGACCTAGAAGGCAATCAGCCCCAGCATTTT. As protein: CASSKDGDLEGNQPQHF.

The chain is built from TRBV4-1 and TRBJ2-1; 11 bases map to TRBD2. Losses at the gene ends were 1 base for V and 8 bases for J; bases not matched to a gene: 7. This CDR3 is built from 16 residues. In germline, CDR1 is MGHRA, CDR2 YSYEKL. The CDR3 coding sequence is TGCGCCAGCAGCCAAGGGAGGCTAGCGGGAGGCTATGAGCAGTTCTTC. Encoded protein: CASSQGRLAGGYEQFF.

This clone has only a few counts. The J gene is TRBJ1-4, the V gene TRBV10-3; the D is unclear. Trimming pared 3 bases from V and 0 bases from J, leaving 5 bases between. Germline V lookup: CDR1 ENHRY, CDR2 SYGVKD. This CDR3 has 14 amino acids. The CDR3 nucleotides read TGTGCCATCAGTGACAGGACAACTAATGAAAAACTGTTTTTT. Its translation is CAISDRTTNEKLFF.

The chain recombines TRBV6-5 with TRBJ2-5; D remains unclear. V was trimmed by 6 bases and J by 7 bases, leaving 9 bases between them. The germline gives CDR1 MNHEY, CDR2 SVGAGI. CDR3 length: 11 amino acids. The CDR3 region is CASSLSGTQYF. The CDR3 nucleotides are TGTGCCAGCAGCTTATCTGGGACCCAGTACTTC.

This clone has only a few counts. The chain recombines TRBV5-1 with TRBJ2-6; no reliable D call. The CDR3 length is 15 residues. V was trimmed by 1 base and J by 2 bases, leaving 7 bases between them. Germline assignment: CDR1 SGHRS and CDR2 YFSETQ. CDR3 nucleotides: TGCGCCAGCAGCTTGAGGCAGCCTGGGGCCAACGTCCTGACTTTC. Translated, it gives CASSLRQPGANVLTF.

The chain recombines TRBV6-5 with TRBJ2-5, with D perhaps given as TRBD1 or TRBD2 (5 bases each). This CDR3 spans 16 amino acids. Trimming left V 4 bases short and J 2 bases short, with 17 bases between. Per the germline V gene, CDR1 is MNHEY and CDR2 is SVGAGI. In nucleotides, the CDR3 is TGTGCCAGCAGTTGGCCTGCGAGGGACGGACAAGAGACCCAGTACTTC. Amino acids: CASSWPARDGQETQYF.

This chain links TRBV27 with TRBJ2-5; perhaps TRBD1 as D (6 bases). Trimming stripped 3 bases from V and 4 bases from J, with 15 bases between. This CDR3 is built from 15 residues. Germline-derived CDR1 and CDR2 are MNHEY and SMNVEV (reference sequence). DNA of the CDR3: TGTGCCAGCAGTTTCGCAGGGTCAGGGGTAGAGACCCAGTACTTC. Translated: CASSFAGSGVETQYF.

This clone was counted between two and nine times. J is TRBJ1-5 and V is TRBV27, with D perhaps TRBD1 (5 bases). CDR1 and CDR2 from the germline V gene are MNHEY and SMNVEV (reference sequence). The CDR3 consists of 17 residues. The V and J ends lost 6 bases and 0 bases respectively, with 18 bases between them. CDR3 nucleotides: TGTGCCAGCAGCAAAAGGGGATGGAAGTATAGCAATCAGCCCCAGCATTTT. Its protein is CASSKRGWKYSNQPQHF.

V is TRBV11-1 and J is TRBJ2-7, with D hard to call. Germline lookup yields CDR1 SGHAT and CDR2 FQDESV (reference sequence). V lost 0 bases and J 0 bases, leaving 9 bases between the germline ends. This CDR3 is built from 15 residues. The CDR3 here is CASSLAIGRSYEQYF. In DNA, the CDR3 is TGTGCCAGCAGCTTAGCCATTGGGCGCTCCTACGAGCAGTACTTC. The entire variable domain, with the rest obtained from reference TRBV11-1 and TRBJ2-7, is as follows: EAEVAQSPRYKITEKSQAVAFWCDPISGHATLYWYRQILGQGPELLVQFQDESVVDDSQLPKDRFSAERLKGVDSTLKIQPAELGDSAMYLCASSLAIGRSYEQYFGPGTRLTVT.

The genes are TRBV7-4 and TRBJ2-7; 8 bases are shared with TRBD2. Germline V CDR1 and CDR2: SGHVT, SQSDAQ. The CDR3 runs 17 residues. The ends lost 3 bases at V and 2 bases at J; junction bases unmatched: 12. The CDR3 reads CASSFRGGASGPYEQYF. The CDR3 DNA is TGTGCCAGCAGCTTTAGGGGGGGGGCTAGCGGGCCCTACGAGCAGTACTTC.

This rearrangement joins TRBV28 to TRBJ1-4; TRBD1 agrees at 7 bases. The CDR3 is made up of 14 amino acids. V was clipped by 7 bases and J by 6 bases; unmatched bases: 8. Germline-derived CDR1 and CDR2 are MDHEN and SYDVKM. CDR3 loop: CASTRGGTDEKLFF. Written as DNA, the CDR3 is TGTGCCAGCACCCGAGGGGGGACAGATGAAAAACTGTTTTTT. Complete variable domain (other parts from reference TRBV28 and TRBJ1-4): DVKVTQSSRYLVKRTGEKVFLECVQDMDHENMFWYRQDPGLGLRLIYFSYDVKMKEKGDIPEGYSVSREKKERFSLILESASTNQTSMYLCASTRGGTDEKLFFGSGTQLSVL.

This clone has more than one count but fewer than ten. This rearrangement joins TRBV18 to TRBJ2-7, with D possibly being TRBD1 (5 bases). Germline V gene sequence: CDR1 KGHSH, CDR2 LQKENI. V was clipped by 6 bases and J by 3 bases, with 18 bases between them. The CDR3 is made up of 15 amino acids. CDR3 protein: CASSSKTVNLYEQYF. Written as DNA, the CDR3 is TGTGCCAGCTCCTCCAAGACAGTCAATCTCTACGAGCAGTACTTC.

The V and J genes are TRBV19 and TRBJ2-7, with 8 bases fitting TRBD2. The V and J ends lost 6 bases and 2 bases, in that order; junction bases with no gene match: 3. The CDR3 covers 13 residues. Germline V gene data show CDR1 as LNHDA and CDR2 as SQIVND (reference sequence). CDR3 protein: CASSSGLAYEQYF. The CDR3 nucleotides read TGTGCCAGTAGCTCGGGACTAGCCTACGAGCAGTACTTC.

This clone was detected only once. The same CDR3 can be traced to other DNA sequences in this sample. The CDR3 sequence is CASSPRTGGIYGYTF. CDR3 nucleotide sequence: TGTGCCAGCAGTCCAAGGACAGGGGGCATCTATGGCTACACCTTC. The chain carries TRBV28 and TRBJ1-2, with 11 positions matching TRBD1. The CDR3 totals 15 residues. V trimming: 5 bases; J trimming: 4 bases; junction bases outside the gene matches: 6. Germline CDR1 and CDR2: MDHEN and SYDVKM.

Only a few counts were recorded for this clone. This chain uses TRBV10-1 with TRBJ2-3; 11 nucleotides agree with TRBD1. The CDR3 has 14 amino acids. In germline, CDR1 is WNHNN, CDR2 SYGVQD (reference sequence). With 5 bases clipped from V and 4 bases from J, the junction kept 2 bases outside the gene matches. This CDR3 is CASSRGQGADTQYF. The CDR3 region has the DNA TGCGCCAGCAGTCGGGGACAGGGGGCAGATACGCAGTATTTT.

CDR3: CASTTQTIYEQYF. The CDR3 DNA reads TGTGCCAGCACCACTCAGACGATCTACGAGCAGTACTTC. The chain employs TRBV6-1 and TRBJ2-7, with D unclear. Trimming cost V 7 bases and J 3 bases, with 13 bases left between them. The CDR3 extends over 13 amino acids. Germline-derived CDR1 and CDR2 are MNHNS and SASEGT.

The chain carries TRBV20-1 and TRBJ1-2, with no clear D. Trimming removed 3 bases at V and 8 bases at J, with 10 bases between. The CDR3 totals 11 residues. Germline CDR1 and CDR2: DFQATT and SNEGSKA (reference sequence). Here the CDR3 reads CSASGREGYTF. For the CDR3, the DNA is TGCAGTGCTAGCGGGCGTGAGGGCTACACCTTC.

This chain links TRBV5-4 with TRBJ2-7; D is perhaps TRBD1 or TRBD2 (6 bases each). Germline loops: CDR1 SGHNT, CDR2 YYREEE (reference sequence). V was clipped by 0 bases and J by 3 bases, with 10 bases between them. The CDR3 totals 14 residues. The CDR3 reads CASSLGLGGYEQYF. The CDR3 DNA follows: TGTGCCAGCAGCTTGGGACTAGGGGGCTACGAGCAGTACTTC.